This T cell receptor (beta chain) was sequenced in a study of spatial heterogeneity in lung cancer. Germline CDR1 and CDR2: DFQATT and SNEGSKA (reference sequence). Trimming cost V 3 bases and J 1 base, with 13 bases left between them. The CDR3 contains 15 residues. TCRdb passed the 5' RACE reads through MiXCR, listing each CDR3 protein once. The data contain fewer than 16,000 distinct CDR3 sequences, 3% to 4.5% of them seen just once; the ten biggest clones take up 8.5% to 10%. This clonotype occurred many times. Since it is a stray read in a library aimed at alpha chains, this beta chain has a size that is not meaningful. Time point: sample taken at primary tumor resection.

The sample here was normal lung tissue next to the tumor, taken at surgery. The chain employs TRBV20-1 and TRBJ2-1; unclear D gene. The source is a male donor with early-stage non-small cell lung cancer. CDR3 DNA sequence: TGCAGTGCTAGTAGGGTTGGCTCATCCTACAATGAGCAGTTCTTC. Its translation is CSASRVGSSYNEQFF.